This record covers a single T cell receptor beta chain. In the authors' methods: Amplification of reference gene primers was used by the study to estimate nucleated cell counts. Profiled with immunoSEQ multiplex PCR; TCRdb holds only in-frame clones, not every one. V, J and clone size were drawn from that table, and D and trimming were deduced from the DNA. The top ten hold around 6.5% of the sample, which has 200,000 to 300,000 clones, about 85% seen once. The CDR3 extends over 14 amino acids. Germline lookup yields CDR1 SGHDT and CDR2 YYEEEE. V was clipped by 4 bases and J by 1 base, with 11 bases between them. This record comes from a study of blood T cell repertoires in COVID-19. Turning to the study itself: Samples representing acute and convalescent COVID-19 were sourced from the United States, Italy and Spain. PBMCs, B-cell-depleted T cells, or T cells provided the cDNA or gDNA that made up the material.

The chain recombines TRBV5-6 with TRBJ2-5; D is perhaps TRBD2 (6 bases). Sequencing was done on a sample of peripheral blood. The origin of this receptor is a woman aged 55-75 years with active or convalescent COVID-19. The CDR3 DNA sequence: TGTGCCAGCAGCCCGTGGGGGGTCCAAGAGACCCAGTACTTC. This codes for CASSPWGVQETQYF.